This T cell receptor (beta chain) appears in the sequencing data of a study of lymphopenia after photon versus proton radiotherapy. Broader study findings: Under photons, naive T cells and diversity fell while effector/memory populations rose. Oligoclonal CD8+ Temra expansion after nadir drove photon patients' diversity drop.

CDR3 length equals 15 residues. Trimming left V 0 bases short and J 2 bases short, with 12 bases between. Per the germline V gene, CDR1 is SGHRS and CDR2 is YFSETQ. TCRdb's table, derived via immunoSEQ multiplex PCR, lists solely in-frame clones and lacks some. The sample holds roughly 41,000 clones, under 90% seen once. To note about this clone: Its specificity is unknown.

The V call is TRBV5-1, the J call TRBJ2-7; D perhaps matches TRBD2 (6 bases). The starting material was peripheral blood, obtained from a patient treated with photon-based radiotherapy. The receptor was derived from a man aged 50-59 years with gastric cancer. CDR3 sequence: CASSLAPGLTYEQYF. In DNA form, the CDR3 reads TGCGCCAGCAGCTTGGCCCCGGGACTTACCTACGAGCAGTACTTC.